A single sample is the source of the 32 T cell receptor beta chains below, sequenced in a study of cytomegalovirus exposure and HLA in healthy donors (dated by TCRdb to the late 2010s). The library was made by the immunoSEQ multiplex PCR assay. For the multiplex PCR, a mixture combining 60 forward primers for TCR Vbeta segments and 13 reverse primers for TCR Jbeta segments was used. In TCRdb, the immuneACCESS table is reduced to in-frame sequences with V and J assigned. These tables do not hold every clone; where another copy was compared, an unresolved V gene accounts for under half, and the others remain unexplained. Counted in this sample were 150,000 to 200,000 clones; around 76% of them appeared once. The ten biggest clones cover 0.95% to 1.1% of the sample. Sequencing used PBMCs. These receptor sequences come from a woman aged 40 to 50 in good health and CMV-seronegative.

CDR3 loop: CASSRAGRLAGGPTDTQYF. CDR3 nucleotide sequence: TGTGCCAGCAGCAGGGCTGGCCGCTTAGCGGGAGGACCCACAGATACGCAGTATTTT. The chain links TRBV14 to TRBJ2-3; 10 nucleotides line up with TRBD2. Trimming removed 5 bases from V and 2 bases from J; junction bases left unmatched: 16. Germline CDR1 and CDR2: SGHDN and FVKESK. The CDR3 consists of 19 residues.

The J gene is TRBJ2-2, the V gene TRBV9, with TRBD1 matching over 7 bases. Trimming removed 4 bases from V and 4 bases from J; junction bases left unmatched: 10. This CDR3 has 16 residues. The V gene's germline CDR1 is SGDLS and CDR2 YYNGEE. CDR3 amino acids: CASSSFRQGVTGELFF. The CDR3 DNA reads TGTGCCAGCAGCTCCTTCCGACAGGGAGTCACCGGGGAGCTGTTTTTT. Looking up the rest from reference TRBV9 and TRBJ2-2 gives the full variable domain: DSGVTQTPKHLITATGQRVTLRCSPRSGDLSVYWYQQSLDQGLQFLIQYYNGEERAKGNILERFSAQQFPDLHSELNLSSLELGDSALYFCASSSFRQGVTGELFFGEGSRLTVL.

The chain joins TRBV9 to TRBJ2-7; possibly TRBD2 for D (5 bases). There are 16 residues in the CDR3. Germline CDR1 and CDR2: SGDLS and YYNGEE. V lost 0 bases to trimming and J lost 0 bases, with 13 bases between them. The CDR3 here is CASSVAAGASSYEQYF. CDR3 nucleotides: TGTGCCAGCAGCGTAGCTGCGGGTGCGAGCTCCTACGAGCAGTACTTC.

J is TRBJ2-3 and V is TRBV2; 8 nucleotides agree with TRBD2. The ends lost 4 bases at V and 1 base at J; junction bases unmatched: 4. The CDR3 has 15 residues. The germline V gene has CDR1 SNHLY and CDR2 FYNNEI. The CDR3 DNA reads TGTGCCAGCAGTGTGACTAGCGAACGCACAGATACGCAGTATTTT. It yields the protein CASSVTSERTDTQYF.

V gene TRBV7-8 combines with J gene TRBJ2-2; perhaps TRBD1 as D (6 bases). The CDR3 is 14 residues long. Deletions cut 5 bases from V and 8 bases from J, with 15 bases between. From germline, CDR1 is SGHVS and CDR2 FQNEAQ. The CDR3 here is CASSAGTSFGELFF. In DNA form, the CDR3 reads TGTGCCAGCAGCGCAGGGACAAGCTTTGGGGAGCTGTTTTTT. Together with reference TRBV7-8 and TRBJ2-2, the CDR3 gives the full variable domain: GAGVSQSPRYKVAKRGQDVALRCDPISGHVSLFWYQQALGQGPEFLTYFQNEAQLDKSGLPSDRFFAERPEGSVSTLKIQRTQQEDSAVYLCASSAGTSFGELFFGEGSRLTVL.

The chain joins TRBV27 to TRBJ2-1, with 11 positions matching TRBD2. The CDR3 consists of 15 residues. Trimming at V came to 5 bases and at J to 7 bases, leaving 7 bases not matched to a gene. Germline V gene data show CDR1 as MNHEY and CDR2 as SMNVEV (reference sequence). The CDR3 loop is CASSVTSGSFNEQFF. DNA for the CDR3: TGTGCCAGCAGTGTAACTAGCGGGAGTTTTAATGAGCAGTTCTTC.

The chain recombines TRBV5-1 with TRBJ1-4; 7 bases align to TRBD1. Germline CDR1 is SGHRS and CDR2 is YFSETQ. The V gene end was trimmed by 4 bases and the J gene end by 6 bases; junction bases not matched to a gene: 6. The CDR3 consists of 14 residues. This CDR3 reads CASSTDREDEKLFF. In DNA form, the CDR3 reads TGCGCCAGCAGCACCGACAGGGAGGATGAAAAACTGTTTTTT.

The rearrangement links TRBV5-1 to TRBJ2-3; no clear D gene. Deletions cut 4 bases from V and 14 bases from J, with 17 bases between. Per germline, CDR1 SGHRS and CDR2 YFSETQ. There are 12 residues in the CDR3. The CDR3 DNA reads TGCGCCAGCAGCGTGGACGCCCTAAACTGGTATTTT. This encodes CASSVDALNWYF.

This clone was recorded once. This chain links TRBV18 with TRBJ1-2; D uncertain. CDR3 length: 16 amino acids. CDR1 and CDR2 from the germline V gene are KGHSH and LQKENI. V lost 2 bases, J lost 4 bases, and 17 bases lay in between. The CDR3 bases are TGTGCCAGCTCACCAGCGGCCGCGGAGACCATCTATGGCTACACCTTC. Translated: CASSPAAAETIYGYTF.

The chain recombines TRBV28 with TRBJ2-7; D gene unclear. This CDR3 contains 13 residues. The germline V gene has CDR1 MDHEN and CDR2 SYDVKM. V dropped 6 bases and J dropped 5 bases, with 14 bases sitting between them. CDR3 sequence reads: CASRGEVIHEQYF. CDR3 bases: TGTGCCAGCAGAGGAGAAGTCATCCACGAGCAGTACTTC.

The chain uses TRBV4-2 and TRBJ2-7; 7 bases are a match to TRBD1. The CDR3 runs 17 residues. Per germline, CDR1 LGHNA and CDR2 YNFKEQ. V lost 1 base to trimming and J lost 2 bases; unmatched junction nucleotides: 11. CDR3 amino acids: CASSQAQAGGGAYEQYF. The CDR3 DNA sequence: TGTGCCAGCAGCCAAGCCCAAGCAGGGGGTGGGGCCTACGAGCAGTACTTC.

This chain connects TRBV6-1 to TRBJ2-2, with 7 bases that match TRBD2. Unmatched junction bases numbered 8, after V lost 7 bases and J lost 6 bases. The length of the CDR3 is 14 residues. CDR1 is MNHNS, CDR2 SASEGT, per germline. Written as DNA, the CDR3 is TGTGCCAGCATCCGTGCGCGGGAGCCCGGGGAGCTGTTTTTT. Protein product: CASIRAREPGELFF.

The chain links TRBV2 to TRBJ1-2; the D is unclear. The V gene lost 6 bases and the J gene lost 6 bases, with 20 bases spanning the gap. Germline-derived CDR1 and CDR2 are SNHLY and FYNNEI. The CDR3 has 15 amino acids. CDR3 in DNA: TGTGCCAGCAGCGGTCTGGGAGGCCTGGGCGATGGCTACACCTTC. Protein sequence: CASSGLGGLGDGYTF.

This rearrangement joins TRBV27 to TRBJ2-3, with TRBD2 matching over 11 bases. This CDR3 comprises 14 residues. From germline, CDR1 is MNHEY and CDR2 SMNVEV (reference sequence). V lost 8 bases to trimming and J lost 6 bases; unmatched junction nucleotides: 7. The CDR3 is CASWLAGGRDTQYF. For the CDR3, the DNA is TGTGCCAGCTGGCTAGCGGGAGGACGGGATACGCAGTATTTT.

This clone was seen only a few times. This rearrangement joins TRBV11-3 to TRBJ1-1; 7 bases match TRBD1. The CDR3 spans 13 residues. Per germline, CDR1 SGHNT and CDR2 YENEEA. V shed 5 bases and J 12 bases; nucleotides not matched to a gene: 12. The CDR3: CASSGIQGMMPFF. CDR3 nucleotides: TGTGCCAGCAGCGGAATACAGGGGATGATGCCTTTCTTT.

V and J are TRBV6-1 and TRBJ2-5, with TRBD1 matching 9 bases. CDR1 and CDR2 (germline): MNHNS, SASEGT. V shed 4 bases and J 4 bases; nucleotides not matched to a gene: 10. This CDR3 has 16 residues. CDR3 amino acids: CASSVRDREFAETQYF. DNA of the CDR3: TGTGCCAGCAGTGTCCGGGACAGGGAATTCGCAGAGACCCAGTACTTC.

A remark on this clone: A junction boundary mismatches the germline segment, possibly from a read error. The V and J genes are TRBV28 and TRBJ2-7, with 9 bases that match TRBD2. Germline assignment: CDR1 MDHEN and CDR2 SYDVKM. The CDR3 covers 13 residues. CDR3 region: CASSSSGLAGSHF. The CDR3 nucleotides are TGTGCCAGCAGTTCGTCGGGACTAGCTGGATCCCACTTC.

J is TRBJ2-7 and V is TRBV5-5, with TRBD1 matching over 7 bases. V lost 4 bases, J lost 4 bases, and 2 bases stayed unmatched. This CDR3 comprises 12 residues. Germline loops: CDR1 SGHKS, CDR2 YYEKEE (reference sequence). This chain's CDR3 is CASSRTGYEQYF. In nucleotides, the CDR3 is TGTGCCAGCAGCCGGACAGGATACGAGCAGTACTTC.

V and J are TRBV10-3 and TRBJ1-1, with D maybe TRBD1 (5 bases). Germline assignment: CDR1 ENHRY and CDR2 SYGVKD. The CDR3 totals 14 residues. Trimming pared 8 bases from V and 7 bases from J, leaving 20 bases between. CDR3 protein: CAIVGGKGNGEAFF. CDR3 coding DNA: TGTGCCATCGTGGGGGGGAAGGGTAATGGTGAAGCTTTCTTT.

This sequence joins TRBV6-1 and TRBJ1-2; perhaps TRBD1 as D (5 bases). Trimming stripped 3 bases from V and 0 bases from J, with 20 bases between. The germline V gene encodes CDR1 MNHNS and CDR2 SASEGT. The CDR3 loop spans 18 amino acids. CDR3 protein: CASSDRGRFVLANYGYTF. The CDR3 DNA is TGTGCCAGCAGTGATAGGGGAAGGTTTGTTCTAGCTAACTATGGCTACACCTTC.

This clone has a single count. The chain combines TRBV2 with TRBJ1-2; maybe TRBD1 (5 bases). Trimming left V 3 bases short and J 3 bases short, with 14 bases between. The CDR3 consists of 15 residues. Germline V gene sequence: CDR1 SNHLY, CDR2 FYNNEI. DNA of the CDR3: TGTGCCAGCAGTGATTTTGCAGGGAGGGACTATGGCTACACCTTC. Translating it yields CASSDFAGRDYGYTF.

This clone was recorded only once. V and J are TRBV5-1 and TRBJ1-1; D unclear. The CDR3 runs to 17 residues. With 2 bases removed from V and 4 bases from J, the gap between germline ends came to 21 bases. From germline, CDR1 is SGHRS and CDR2 YFSETQ. This CDR3 is CASSLGTAFVVGTEAFF. The CDR3 DNA reads TGCGCCAGCAGCTTAGGCACAGCCTTCGTGGTAGGCACTGAAGCTTTCTTT.

The V call is TRBV28, the J call TRBJ1-5, with no clear D. Between the trimmed V and J ends, which lost 2 bases and 11 bases, there was a span of 10 bases. CDR3 length: 12 residues. Germline V gene data show CDR1 as MDHEN and CDR2 as SYDVKM. The CDR3 nucleotides read TGTGCCAGCAGTTTACCCCTCGGGGCCCAGCATTTT. It specifies CASSLPLGAQHF.

This clone appeared a single time. J is TRBJ2-1 and V is TRBV4-2; 10 bases are a match to TRBD2. With V trimmed by 3 bases and J by 7 bases, 3 bases remained unmatched. The germline gives CDR1 LGHNA, CDR2 YNFKEQ. CDR3 length: 14 amino acids. CDR3 coding DNA: TGTGCCAGCAGCCAGCCGACTAGCGGGAATGAGCAGTTCTTC. This sequence encodes CASSQPTSGNEQFF.

This chain connects TRBV28 to TRBJ2-3; no definite D call. The germline V gene has CDR1 MDHEN and CDR2 SYDVKM. Trimming removed 4 bases from V and 1 base from J, with 3 bases in between. There are 12 residues in the CDR3. This CDR3 is CASSSGTDTQYF. DNA of the CDR3: TGTGCCAGCAGTTCGGGCACAGATACGCAGTATTTT.

CDR3 residues: CASSLPGSVHTQYF. The CDR3 bases are TGTGCCAGCAGTCTCCCTGGCTCCGTACATACGCAGTATTTT. The rearrangement joins TRBV28 to TRBJ2-3; no reliable D call. Germline lookup yields CDR1 MDHEN and CDR2 SYDVKM. This CDR3 comprises 14 residues. The V and J ends lost 5 bases and 7 bases respectively, with 16 bases between them.

This rearrangement joins TRBV27 to TRBJ2-1; no definite D call. V gave up 3 bases and J gave up 4 bases, with 13 bases separating them. Germline V gene data show CDR1 as MNHEY and CDR2 as SMNVEV (reference sequence). This CDR3 is 15 amino acids long. The CDR3 protein is CASSFRRIEYNEQFF. The DNA of the CDR3 is TGTGCCAGCAGTTTCCGGCGGATTGAATACAATGAGCAGTTCTTC.

The V call is TRBV19, the J call TRBJ2-3; a possible D gene is TRBD1 (6 bases). CDR1 is LNHDA, CDR2 SQIVND, per germline (reference sequence). This CDR3 is built from 15 residues. V was cut by 9 bases and J by 3 bases, with 19 bases left in between. The CDR3 region is CASERGQGGTDTQYF. CDR3 nucleotide sequence: TGTGCCAGCGAACGGGGACAAGGTGGGACAGATACGCAGTATTTT.

This clone appeared once. This rearrangement joins TRBV9 to TRBJ1-4; D is possibly TRBD1 (5 bases). The length of the CDR3 is 16 residues. Germline-derived CDR1 and CDR2 are SGDLS and YYNGEE. Trimming removed 3 bases at V and 7 bases at J, with 19 bases between. The CDR3 loop is CASSAPGGGLGEKLFF. Written as DNA, the CDR3 is TGTGCCAGCAGCGCCCCCGGGGGGGGTCTGGGTGAAAAACTGTTTTTT.

This clone came up once. The V call is TRBV9, the J call TRBJ2-7, with 11 bases that match TRBD2. With 3 bases clipped from V and 4 bases from J, the junction kept 6 bases outside the gene matches. The CDR3 loop spans 15 amino acids. The germline V gene has CDR1 SGDLS and CDR2 YYNGEE. The CDR3 spells CASSGGSGRAYEQYF. The CDR3 bases are TGTGCCAGCAGCGGGGGTAGCGGGAGGGCTTACGAGCAGTACTTC. Using reference TRBV9 and TRBJ2-7 for the parts outside the CDR3, the full variable domain is DSGVTQTPKHLITATGQRVTLRCSPRSGDLSVYWYQQSLDQGLQFLIQYYNGEERAKGNILERFSAQQFPDLHSELNLSSLELGDSALYFCASSGGSGRAYEQYFGPGTRLTVT.

The count of this clone is one. V is TRBV29-1 and J is TRBJ2-2, with 11 bases fitting TRBD1. Germline V lookup: CDR1 SQVTM, CDR2 ANQGSEA. This CDR3 is built from 15 residues. Losses at the gene ends were 7 bases for V and 8 bases for J; bases not matched to a gene: 12. CDR3 bases: TGCAGCGCTATAAACCGGGACAGGGGGATGGGGGAGCTGTTTTTT. It yields the protein CSAINRDRGMGELFF.

The CDR3 here is CSVSAGISGNTIYF. The CDR3 region has the DNA TGCAGCGTCTCAGCAGGGATCTCTGGAAACACCATATATTTT. V and J are TRBV29-1 and TRBJ1-3; tentatively, D is TRBD1 (5 bases). Trimming pared 6 bases from V and 0 bases from J, leaving 12 bases between. The germline V gene has CDR1 SQVTM and CDR2 ANQGSEA. The CDR3 is made up of 14 amino acids.